A selection of T cell receptor beta chains follows, all from one sample in a study of lymphopenia after photon versus proton radiotherapy. Assay used: immunoSEQ multiplex PCR; TCRdb lists only in-frame clones, some missing. The sample holds some 76,000 clones, around 90% seen once. The specimen comprised peripheral blood, sampled from a patient treated with photon-based radiotherapy. These receptors originate from a middle-aged woman with cholangiocarcinoma. The CDR3 runs from the conserved cysteine through the conserved F or W. D genes are given only for firm matches. For some rows the clone size is stated as once, few or many, or as a class when expanded; others skip it.

d_call,j_call,cdr3_length,v_call,clone_size,cdr3_aa,cdr3_nt
-,TRBJ1-1,12,TRBV5-8,-,CASSLPRGGAFF,TGTGCCAGCAGCTTGCCGCGAGGGGGAGCTTTCTTT
TRBD1,TRBJ2-7,14,TRBV30,-,CAWQDKSRGYEQYF,TGTGCCTGGCAGGACAAAAGCAGGGGGTACGAGCAGTACTTC
-,TRBJ1-1,14,TRBV6-5,-,CASSYRAGNTEAFF,TGTGCCAGCAGTTACCGGGCGGGGAACACTGAAGCTTTCTTT
TRBD1,TRBJ2-7,15,TRBV5-4,-,CASSLAGTGSYEQYF,TGTGCCAGCAGCTTGGCCGGGACAGGCTCCTACGAGCAGTACTTC
-,TRBJ1-5,13,TRBV6-6,-,CACRDPRGQPQHF,TGTGCCTGCCGGGACCCGCGGGGTCAGCCCCAGCATTTT
TRBD1,TRBJ1-2,13,TRBV10-2,-,CASSRTGGDGYTF,TGCGCCAGCAGTAGGACAGGGGGCGATGGCTACACCTTC
-,TRBJ2-3,16,TRBV5-1,once,CASSLGDYDNTDTQYF,TGCGCCAGCAGCTTGGGGGATTACGATAACACAGATACGCAGTATTTT
TRBD1,TRBJ1-2,15,TRBV5-8,-,CASSLAWTGNVGYTF,TGTGCCAGCAGCTTGGCCTGGACAGGGAACGTGGGCTACACCTTC
TRBD1,TRBJ2-5,14,TRBV4-1,-,CASSPGQIQETQYF,TGCGCCAGCAGCCCGGGACAGATCCAAGAGACCCAGTACTTC
TRBD1,TRBJ1-2,15,TRBV6-1,-,CASSATPGTAYGYTF,TGTGCCAGCAGTGCGACGCCCGGGACAGCCTATGGCTACACCTTC
-,TRBJ1-1,12,TRBV30,-,CAWSHTGTEAFF,TGTGCCTGGAGTCATACAGGGACTGAAGCTTTCTTT
-,TRBJ2-5,14,TRBV28,-,CASSLTALGRTQYF,TGTGCCAGCAGCCTGACTGCCCTGGGTAGGACCCAGTACTTC
-,TRBJ1-4,14,TRBV5-4,-,CASSREGNGEKLFF,TGTGCCAGCAGCCGCGAGGGGAACGGTGAAAAACTGTTTTTT
TRBD1,TRBJ2-3,15,TRBV27,-,CASSLTGVGTDTQYF,TGTGCCAGCAGTCTGACAGGGGTCGGCACAGATACGCAGTATTTT
-,TRBJ1-2,11,TRBV2,-,CASSEYYGYTF,TGTGCCAGCAGTGAGTACTATGGCTACACCTTC
TRBD1,TRBJ2-1,13,TRBV6-5,-,CASRDRVDNEQFF,TGTGCCAGCCGGGACAGGGTTGACAATGAGCAGTTCTTC
-,TRBJ1-1,17,TRBV2,-,CASTSRGRVTQVTEAFF,TGTGCCAGCACCTCCAGGGGACGCGTGACCCAGGTCACTGAAGCTTTCTTT
-,TRBJ1-2,15,TRBV30,-,CAWSVRPGARYGYTF,TGTGCCTGGAGTGTACGTCCGGGGGCGCGCTATGGCTACACCTTC
-,TRBJ1-2,14,TRBV7-8,-,CASRPKGVSYGYTF,TGTGCCAGCAGGCCTAAGGGGGTCTCCTATGGCTACACCTTC
-,TRBJ1-2,14,TRBV7-9,-,CASSLTGGIYGYTF,TGTGCCAGCAGCTTGACGGGGGGGATATATGGCTACACCTTC
-,TRBJ1-6,12,TRBV30,-,CAWSTQGAPLHF,TGTGCCTGGAGTACCCAGGGAGCACCCCTCCACTTT
-,TRBJ2-7,12,TRBV2,-,CASSDVYVEQYF,TGTGCCAGCAGTGATGTCTACGTCGAGCAGTACTTC
-,TRBJ1-1,17,TRBV7-6,-,CASSLAGPRPMNTEAFF,TGTGCCAGCAGCTTAGCCGGACCGAGACCCATGAACACTGAAGCTTTCTTT
-,TRBJ2-4,15,TRBV28,-,CASSGKGRAKNIQYF,TGTGCCAGCAGTGGGAAGGGGCGAGCCAAAAACATTCAGTACTTC
-,TRBJ1-4,14,TRBV7-8,-,CASSPPAFSEKLFF,TGTGCCAGCAGCCCCCCCGCCTTCAGTGAAAAACTGTTTTTT
-,TRBJ2-3,11,TRBV25-1,-,CASSEGDTQYF,TGTGCCAGCAGTGAAGGGGATACGCAGTATTTT
-,TRBJ1-4,13,TRBV29-1,-,CSVGTPNNEKLFF,TGCAGCGTTGGGACCCCAAATAATGAAAAACTGTTTTTT
-,TRBJ1-1,16,TRBV5-1,-,CASSWAQGGVNTEAFF,TGCGCCAGCAGCTGGGCCCAGGGCGGGGTGAACACTGAAGCTTTCTTT
-,TRBJ1-1,14,TRBV6-5,-,CASSYSYTNTEAFF,TGTGCCAGCAGTTACTCCTACACAAACACTGAAGCTTTCTTT
TRBD1,TRBJ1-6,15,TRBV5-4,-,CASSFGQGLNSPLHF,TGTGCCAGCAGCTTCGGACAGGGACTTAATTCACCCCTCCACTTT
-,TRBJ2-7,13,TRBV29-1,-,CSVEEASSYEQYF,TGCAGCGTTGAAGAGGCCAGCTCCTACGAGCAGTACTTC
TRBD2,TRBJ2-7,13,TRBV30,-,CAWNSGNSYEQYF,TGTGCCTGGAATAGCGGGAACTCCTACGAGCAGTACTTC
-,TRBJ2-6,14,TRBV5-1,-,CASSEGSGANVLTF,TGCGCCAGCAGCGAGGGGTCAGGGGCCAACGTCCTGACTTTC
TRBD2,TRBJ2-3,17,TRBV30,-,CAWSVPRLAGFTDTQYF,TGTGCCTGGAGTGTACCGAGACTAGCGGGGTTCACAGATACGCAGTATTTT
-,TRBJ1-6,15,TRBV11-2,once,CASSYTGAYNSPLHF,TGTGCCAGCAGCTATACAGGCGCTTATAATTCACCCCTCCACTTT
TRBD1,TRBJ1-2,16,TRBV7-2,-,CASSPRQGGTNYGYTF,TGTGCCAGCAGCCCCCGACAGGGTGGGACAAACTATGGCTACACCTTC
-,TRBJ1-4,15,TRBV5-1,-,CASSLRGTTNEKLFF,TGCGCCAGCAGCTTGAGAGGGACAACTAATGAAAAACTGTTTTTT